This is a list of T cell receptor beta chains from one sample in a study of cytomegalovirus exposure and HLA in healthy donors. The data were produced by immunoSEQ multiplex PCR, yet TCRdb's version contains in-frame clones alone and is incomplete. The sample lists about 150,000 clones, about 79% occurring once. Sequencing was performed on PBMCs. Every receptor here comes from a man between 50 and 59 years old in good health and CMV-seropositive. The CDR3 runs from the conserved cysteine through the conserved F or W. The D gene is left open where the match is weak. Size values are once, few and many counts, or a class for expanded clones, and some rows have none.

d_gene: TRBD1; len: 14; j_gene: TRBJ1-2; v_gene: TRBV5-1; abundance: .; CDR3nt: TGCGCCAGCGGCCCGGACAGGGGTACCTATGGCTACACCTTC; CDR3aa: CASGPDRGTYGYTF
d_gene: .; len: 16; j_gene: TRBJ2-3; v_gene: TRBV5-1; abundance: .; CDR3nt: TGCGCCAGCACCCCCCAGGCTGACCTTATATCGGATACGCAGTATTTT; CDR3aa: CASTPQADLISDTQYF
d_gene: .; len: 13; j_gene: TRBJ1-5; v_gene: TRBV19; abundance: .; CDR3nt: TGTGCCAGTAGTATAGACAGGTATCAGCCCCAGCATTTT; CDR3aa: CASSIDRYQPQHF
d_gene: .; len: 17; j_gene: TRBJ2-7; v_gene: TRBV5-1; abundance: .; CDR3nt: TGCGCCAGCAGCTTGGACTTGAGGAGGGCCTCTTCCTACGAGCAGTACTTC; CDR3aa: CASSLDLRRASSYEQYF
d_gene: .; len: 15; j_gene: TRBJ2-2; v_gene: TRBV30; abundance: .; CDR3nt: TGTGCCTGGAGTGTACTGAAGGGGCTGTCCGGGGAGCTGTTTTTT; CDR3aa: CAWSVLKGLSGELFF
d_gene: TRBD1; len: 15; j_gene: TRBJ1-2; v_gene: TRBV9; abundance: .; CDR3nt: TGTGCCAGCAGCACACAACAGGGGCCCACTAGTGGCTACACCTTC; CDR3aa: CASSTQQGPTSGYTF
d_gene: .; len: 13; j_gene: TRBJ2-1; v_gene: TRBV10-2; abundance: .; CDR3nt: TGCGCCAGCAGTCCCGACAGGAACAATGAGCAGTTCTTC; CDR3aa: CASSPDRNNEQFF
d_gene: TRBD1; len: 14; j_gene: TRBJ2-7; v_gene: TRBV10-3; abundance: once; CDR3nt: TGTGCCATCAGTGATGGGGACAGGCGTTACGAGCAGTACTTC; CDR3aa: CAISDGDRRYEQYF
d_gene: .; len: 13; j_gene: TRBJ2-2; v_gene: TRBV5-1; abundance: .; CDR3nt: TGCGCCAGCAGCTTGCGGGACACCGGGGAGCTGTTTTTT; CDR3aa: CASSLRDTGELFF
d_gene: .; len: 14; j_gene: TRBJ2-7; v_gene: TRBV5-6; abundance: .; CDR3nt: TGTGCCAGCAGCATCGGGGTTACTCCCTACGAGCAGTACTTC; CDR3aa: CASSIGVTPYEQYF
d_gene: .; len: 14; j_gene: TRBJ2-2; v_gene: TRBV7-9; abundance: .; CDR3nt: TGTGCCAGCAGCTTAGAAACGAGCGCCGGGGAGCTGTTTTTT; CDR3aa: CASSLETSAGELFF
d_gene: TRBD1; len: 16; j_gene: TRBJ1-5; v_gene: TRBV19; abundance: .; CDR3nt: TGTGCCAGTAGTGCGCCGGGACAGGGGGCTGTTCAGCCCCAGCATTTT; CDR3aa: CASSAPGQGAVQPQHF